What follows are 17 T cell receptor beta chains derived from one specimen sequenced in a study of T-cell reconstitution after alpha-beta-depleted transplantation in children. Construction of the TCRbeta library involved unique molecular identifiers. From the PCR reads, TCRdb called clonotypes with MiXCR, one entry per CDR3 protein. The sample contains about 540,000 distinct CDR3 sequences, about a sixth of which appear only once. Sample: PBMCs from the stem cell graft donor, taken from the stem cell graft. The receptors were gathered from a human donor who donated a stem cell graft to a child with acute lymphoblastic leukemia.

The chain recombines TRBV29-1 with TRBJ2-7; TRBD1 matches at 9 bases. The V segment lost 4 bases and the J segment 2 bases; nucleotides outside the gene matches: 6. The germline V gene encodes CDR1 SQVTM and CDR2 ANQGSEA. The CDR3 spans 14 residues. The CDR3 reads CSVAPGQGPYEQYF. The CDR3 DNA follows: TGCAGCGTTGCGCCGGGACAGGGACCCTACGAGCAGTACTTC.

This clonotype was counted between two and nine times. The chain joins TRBV5-1 to TRBJ2-5; D is unresolved. The CDR3 is 16 amino acids. CDR1 and CDR2 from the germline V gene are SGHRS and YFSETQ. V dropped 0 bases and J dropped 5 bases, with 17 bases sitting between them. The CDR3 is CASSLEAPPDGETQYF. In DNA form, the CDR3 reads TGCGCCAGCAGCTTGGAAGCGCCCCCCGACGGCGAGACCCAGTACTTC.

This clonotype has only a few counts. V is TRBV7-3 and J is TRBJ1-1; 8 bases agree with TRBD1. Unmatched junction bases numbered 9, after V lost 4 bases and J lost 5 bases. The CDR3 totals 15 residues. Germline lookup yields CDR1 SGHTA and CDR2 FQGTGA. The CDR3 DNA reads as TGTGCCAGCAGCTCCCAAGGACAGGGTAAGACTGAAGCTTTCTTT. This gives the protein CASSSQGQGKTEAFF.

The chain couples TRBV12-3 or TRBV12-4 to TRBJ2-3, with TRBD2 matching 10 bases. The length of the CDR3 is 17 residues. Losses at the gene ends were 5 bases for V and 5 bases for J; bases not matched to a gene: 13. CDR3 sequence reads: CASSAAVSGRREDTQYF. The CDR3 DNA sequence: TGTGCCAGCAGTGCGGCCGTTAGCGGGAGGCGGGAAGATACGCAGTATTTT.

V gene TRBV15 combines with J gene TRBJ1-5, with D possibly being TRBD1 (6 bases). Trimming shortened V by 3 bases and J by 1 base, and 16 bases separated the two germline ends. This CDR3 has 17 amino acids. Germline values: CDR1 LNHNV, CDR2 YYDKDF (reference sequence). In DNA form, the CDR3 reads TGTGCCACCAGCAGGGCCCCAGGGGTAGGGAGCAATCAGCCCCAGCATTTT. Translation gives CATSRAPGVGSNQPQHF.

This chain connects TRBV4-1 to TRBJ2-7, with TRBD2 as a possible D gene (5 bases). Per germline, CDR1 MGHRA and CDR2 YSYEKL. The V gene lost 4 bases and the J gene lost 4 bases, with 17 bases spanning the gap. The CDR3 has 15 amino acids. CDR3 sequence: CASSPSIARSYEQYF. CDR3 nucleotide sequence: TGCGCCAGCAGCCCCTCTATAGCGCGATCTTACGAGCAGTACTTC.

The chain combines TRBV6-1 with TRBJ2-4; 7 bases fit TRBD2. This CDR3 is 14 amino acids long. CDR1 and CDR2 from the germline V gene are MNHNS and SASEGT. Trimming cost V 6 bases and J 8 bases; bases outside gene matches: 10. CDR3 DNA sequence: TGTGCCAGCAGACGAACGCCAGGGAGGGACATTCAGTACTTC. It specifies CASRRTPGRDIQYF.

This clonotype has only a few counts. V gene TRBV29-1 combines with J gene TRBJ2-7, with 8 bases that match TRBD1. Germline values: CDR1 SQVTM, CDR2 ANQGSEA. Germline trimming cut 6 bases from V and 5 bases from J; bases unmatched to any gene: 12. The CDR3 consists of 14 residues. The CDR3: CSVAGQGTGDEQYF. The CDR3 region has the DNA TGCAGCGTGGCCGGACAGGGAACGGGAGACGAGCAGTACTTC.

This clonotype was counted only a few times. The V and J genes are TRBV9 and TRBJ2-7; no firm D call. This CDR3 is built from 15 residues. CDR1 SGDLS and CDR2 YYNGEE come from the germline V gene. The V and J ends lost 0 bases and 2 bases respectively, with 12 bases between them. CDR3 sequence reads: CASSVGEIPPYEQYF. DNA of the CDR3: TGTGCCAGCAGCGTAGGGGAAATCCCACCCTACGAGCAGTACTTC.

There are a few counts of this clonotype. The rearrangement joins TRBV4-1 to TRBJ1-1, with D unresolved. V dropped 1 base and J dropped 8 bases, with 11 bases sitting between them. This CDR3 contains 13 residues. Per the germline V gene, CDR1 is MGHRA and CDR2 is YSYEKL. This chain's CDR3 is CASSQVRGVEAFF. CDR3 sequence (DNA): TGCGCCAGCAGCCAAGTACGGGGAGTGGAAGCTTTCTTT.

This clonotype was seen more than once but under ten times. The chain carries TRBV25-1 and TRBJ2-3; D gene uncertain. The CDR3 loop spans 15 amino acids. Germline V gene lookup returns CDR1 MGHDK and CDR2 SYGVNS. Trimming took off 5 bases at V and 6 bases at J, with 18 bases between the two ends. The CDR3, as DNA: TGTGCCAGCAGTCCCAGCCAGATCGTGTCGGATACGCAGTATTTT. Translating gives CASSPSQIVSDTQYF.

Here the CDR3 reads CASSEQNTGELFF. In nucleotides, the CDR3 is TGTGCCAGCAGTGAACAAAACACCGGGGAGCTGTTTTTT. The chain has TRBV25-1 and TRBJ2-2; D gene ambiguous. Germline assignment: CDR1 MGHDK and CDR2 SYGVNS. V lost 2 bases to trimming and J lost 2 bases, with 3 bases between them. The CDR3 is 13 amino acids.

This clonotype was observed at least ten times. At one boundary the junction diverges from the germline segment, which might be a read error. CDR3 loop: CASSLAGGEQFF. The CDR3 DNA follows: TGTGCCAGCAGCTTGGCGGGGGGTGAGCAGTTCTTC. J is TRBJ2-1 and V is TRBV5-1, with 8 bases lining up with TRBD2. Germline V gives CDR1 SGHRS, CDR2 YFSETQ. This CDR3 contains 12 residues.

This clonotype was detected a few times. This chain links TRBV6-5 with TRBJ2-4; D is ambiguous. In germline, CDR1 is MNHEY, CDR2 SVGAGI. The V end lost 6 bases, the J end lost 3 bases, and 12 bases lay between the germline ends. The CDR3 totals 14 residues. CDR3 nucleotide sequence: TGTGCCAGCAGCAGGTCCACCCTCAAAAACATTCAGTACTTC. It yields the protein CASSRSTLKNIQYF.

This clonotype has more than one count but fewer than ten. The chain employs TRBV24-1 and TRBJ2-7, with D unclear. CDR3 length: 14 residues. Germline V gene data show CDR1 as KGHDR and CDR2 as SFDVKD. Deletions cut 5 bases from V and 1 base from J, with 11 bases between. The CDR3 here is CATSGAGTSYEQYF. As DNA, the CDR3 is TGTGCCACCAGTGGGGCCGGAACTTCCTACGAGCAGTACTTC.

This clonotype was seen a handful of times. The chain employs TRBV18 and TRBJ2-7; tentatively, D is TRBD2 (6 bases). V was pared by 4 bases and J by 4 bases, with 17 bases between. The CDR3 is 15 residues long. Per germline, CDR1 KGHSH and CDR2 LQKENI. Here the CDR3 reads CASSLRGDSLYEQYF. CDR3 nucleotides: TGTGCCAGCTCACTCCGCGGGGACTCCCTTTACGAGCAGTACTTC.

Written as DNA, the CDR3 is TGCGCCAGCAGTGAGAAGGCGGACAATGAGCAGTTCTTC. It yields the protein CASSEKADNEQFF. This rearrangement joins TRBV10-1 to TRBJ2-1; D is uncertain. Germline loops: CDR1 WNHNN, CDR2 SYGVQD (reference sequence). The CDR3 spans 13 residues. Deletions cut 2 bases from V and 5 bases from J, with 7 bases between.